Listed below are T cell receptor beta chains from one sample, sequenced in a study of T cells after yellow fever vaccination. TCRdb reprocessed the 5' RACE reads via MiXCR and lists one record per CDR3 protein. The table includes about 340,000 distinct CDR3 sequences, roughly 4% detected once. The starting material was PBMCs, obtained 5 days after the yellow fever booster vaccination. Every receptor here comes from a man aged 18 to 35 who received the YFV17D yellow fever vaccine. Both conserved end residues are part of each CDR3. Each record gives: clone size, V gene, J gene, CDR3 protein. Only part of the rows carry a size: once, few, many, or a class if the clone is expanded.

-	TRBV7-2	TRBJ1-1	CASSLKGVNTEAFF
many	TRBV7-6	TRBJ2-2	CASIGTANTGELFF
-	TRBV5-1	TRBJ2-1	CASSLEGPNSYNEQFF
many	TRBV4-3	TRBJ2-7	CASSQGEFGYEQYF
few	TRBV4-3	TRBJ2-3	CASSQEVLAGVLGDTQYF
-	TRBV11-2	TRBJ1-3	CASSSWGIPGNTIYF
few	TRBV7-9	TRBJ2-1	CASIPWDRALGQFF
many	TRBV5-1	TRBJ2-5	CASRRGQEQETQYF
few	TRBV6-5	TRBJ2-6	CASSYQQGSGANVLTF
few	TRBV18	TRBJ1-1	CASRTGVDTEAFF
many	TRBV20-1	TRBJ2-7	CSTPAPLAGGEEQYF
many	TRBV4-1	TRBJ2-7	CASSQGLLSYEQYF
many	TRBV20-1	TRBJ2-3	CSARDRVGGYTDTQYF
few	TRBV7-9	TRBJ2-2	CASSLQGVAGELFF
few	TRBV5-5	TRBJ1-3	CASSITGAGNTIYF
many	TRBV7-9	TRBJ1-2	CASSLVGDSYYGYTF
-	TRBV7-2	TRBJ1-6	CASSSIGRNSPLHF
many	TRBV6-5	TRBJ2-2	CASSSIGTETGELFF
-	TRBV5-1	TRBJ2-2	CASSFVGQGLIGELFF
many	TRBV7-9	TRBJ2-5	CASSGGQSTQYF
many	TRBV21-1	TRBJ1-4	CAIPGPGSEKLFF
many	TRBV5-5	TRBJ2-1	CASSLGAGSSSYNEQFF
few	TRBV14	TRBJ1-1	CASSQVQPGQAMNTEAFF
-	TRBV4-2	TRBJ1-1	CASSQGVQMNTEAFF
few	TRBV27	TRBJ2-5	CASSRGRQGRETQYF
many	TRBV5-4	TRBJ2-3	CASMTRAPISGGSTDTQYF
many	TRBV7-2	TRBJ2-3	CASSLQFGDTQYF
-	TRBV5-6	TRBJ2-7	CASSNRWAGAF
few	TRBV23-1	TRBJ2-7	CASSQSGQGRHF
-	TRBV7-2	TRBJ1-2	CASSFSGPFYGYTF
-	TRBV5-4	TRBJ2-1	CASSIDRGDEQFF
-	TRBV12-3/TRBV12-4	TRBJ2-3	CASRPTGTDTQYF
-	TRBV20-1	TRBJ2-2	CSARNYGTPNTGELFF
-	TRBV12-5	TRBJ1-1	CASGLNLRGIVRNTEAFF
-	TRBV12-3/TRBV12-4	TRBJ2-5	CASSLNGVRQTQYF
-	TRBV20-1	TRBJ2-5	CSATHRDRQQETQYF
-	TRBV6-5	TRBJ1-2	CASSGTGLREGYTF
few	TRBV6-6	TRBJ2-7	CASRAGQGLYEQYF
-	TRBV20-1	TRBJ1-5	CSASGPLHNQPQHF
few	TRBV6-5	TRBJ2-5	CASSSSFPGLGETQYF
-	TRBV5-1	TRBJ2-2	CASSLTASGELFF
-	TRBV6-5	TRBJ2-2	CASSYGQGVTGELFF
few	TRBV5-1	TRBJ2-3	CASSLSPTGSTDTQYF
-	TRBV20-1	TRBJ1-2	CSAFRGQGAEGYTF
-	TRBV15	TRBJ2-7	CATSRELGQLGLEQYF
many	TRBV5-1	TRBJ2-3	CASRSLAGSTDTQYF
few	TRBV10-3	TRBJ1-2	CAISETPGQGRGGYTF
few	TRBV5-1	TRBJ2-7	CASSRSGTYEQYF
few	TRBV20-1	TRBJ2-5	CSARGDFEAGGGQETQYF
few	TRBV4-1	TRBJ2-1	CASSPPGLAGGPQFF
many	TRBV7-2	TRBJ2-4	CASSTEGQSIQYF
-	TRBV18	TRBJ2-7	CASSPPLTGSEQYF
few	TRBV4-1	TRBJ1-2	CASGDRDIDGYTF